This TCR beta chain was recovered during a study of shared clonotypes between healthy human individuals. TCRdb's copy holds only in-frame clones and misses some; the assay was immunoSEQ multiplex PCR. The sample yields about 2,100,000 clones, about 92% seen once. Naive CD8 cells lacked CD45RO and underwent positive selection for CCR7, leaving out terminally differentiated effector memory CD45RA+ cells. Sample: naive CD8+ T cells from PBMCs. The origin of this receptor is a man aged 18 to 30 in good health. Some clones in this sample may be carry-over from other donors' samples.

The CDR3 region is CASSPRRTGVRTDTQYF. The DNA of the CDR3 is TGTGCCAGCAGCCCAAGAAGGACAGGAGTACGCACAGATACGCAGTATTTT. The chain recombines TRBV7-6 with TRBJ2-3, with 7 bases lining up with TRBD1. J was trimmed by 1 base and V by 5 bases; bases with no gene match: 12. The germline V gene has CDR1 SGHVS and CDR2 FNYEAQ. This CDR3 is built from 17 residues.